These 22 T cell receptor beta chains originate from one sample sequenced in a study of blood T cell repertoires in COVID-19 (dated by TCRdb to the early 2020s). Libraries were made using the immunoSEQ multiplex PCR assay. The clones in this table, taken by TCRdb from immuneACCESS, are in-frame only. Not every clone is retained; where verified, under half of the shortfall comes from an unresolved V gene, and the cause of the rest is unknown. The sample profile shows about 140,000 clones; 65% to 90% of them were found once. The ten largest clones take up around 3% of the sample. Sequenced sample: peripheral blood. These receptors all come from a man aged 50 to 59 with acute or convalescent COVID-19.

This chain links TRBV11-2 with TRBJ1-2; D might be TRBD1 (6 bases). V was trimmed by 6 bases and J by 0 bases, leaving 14 bases between them. Germline CDR1 is SGHAT and CDR2 is FQNNGV. The CDR3 loop spans 15 amino acids. The CDR3, as DNA: TGTGCCAGCAGACACCAAAGGACAGCTAACTATGGCTACACCTTC. Its translation: CASRHQRTANYGYTF. Complete variable domain (other parts from reference TRBV11-2 and TRBJ1-2): EAGVAQSPRYKIIEKRQSVAFWCNPISGHATLYWYQQILGQGPKLLIQFQNNGVVDDSQLPKDRFSAERLKGVDSTLKIQPAKLEDSAVYLCASRHQRTANYGYTFGSGTRLTVV.

The rearrangement uses TRBV7-3 and TRBJ2-5; 16 bases line up with TRBD2. The CDR3 covers 18 residues. V trimming: 4 bases; J trimming: 1 base; junction bases outside the gene matches: 6. Germline lookup yields CDR1 SGHTA and CDR2 FQGTGA. CDR3 DNA: TGTGCCAGCAGCTCACGGGGACTAGCGGGAGGGCGCCAAGAGACCCAGTACTTC. It is translated as CASSSRGLAGGRQETQYF.

This clone was observed a single time. This chain connects TRBV5-1 to TRBJ1-2; D gene uncertain. The V end was cut by 2 bases, the J end by 2 bases, with 4 bases between. The CDR3 spans 12 residues. Germline lookup yields CDR1 SGHRS and CDR2 YFSETQ. Here the CDR3 DNA reads TGCGCCAGCAGCTTAAGCAACTATGGCTACACCTTC. Encoded protein: CASSLSNYGYTF.

V is TRBV7-2 and J is TRBJ2-1; 9 bases fit TRBD2. The length of the CDR3 is 16 residues. CDR1 and CDR2 from the germline V gene are SGHTA and FQGNSA. The junction had 4 bases not matched to a gene; V was cut back by 1 base and J by 3 bases. CDR3 sequence: CASSLVRLAVYNEQFF. The CDR3 coding sequence is TGTGCCAGCAGCTTAGTAAGACTAGCGGTCTACAATGAGCAGTTCTTC.

The chain combines TRBV5-1 with TRBJ1-4, with TRBD1 matching over 7 bases. CDR3 size: 15 residues. Germline V gives CDR1 SGHRS, CDR2 YFSETQ. V was pared by 0 bases and J by 6 bases, with 5 bases of the junction left unmatched. CDR3 sequence (DNA): TGCGCCAGCAGCTTGGGGACAGGCCGGGATGAAAAACTGTTTTTT. Translated: CASSLGTGRDEKLFF. The full variable domain, with the rest looked up from reference TRBV5-1 and TRBJ1-4, is KAGVTQTPRYLIKTRGQQVTLSCSPISGHRSVSWYQQTPGQGLQFLFEYFSETQRNKGNFPGRFSGRQFSNSRSEMNVSTLELGDSALYLCASSLGTGRDEKLFFGSGTQLSVL.

The rearrangement uses TRBV6-6 and TRBJ2-3, with D hard to call. The V end lost 5 bases, the J end lost 3 bases, and 15 bases lay between the germline ends. Germline-derived CDR1 and CDR2 are MNHNY and SVGAGI (reference sequence). CDR3 length equals 15 residues. CDR3 loop: CASSDWRPGTDTQYF. CDR3 coding DNA: TGTGCCAGCAGTGACTGGCGCCCAGGTACAGATACGCAGTATTTT.

The chain combines TRBV30 with TRBJ1-5, with D possibly matching TRBD1 (6 bases). The CDR3 has 14 residues. The V gene's germline CDR1 is GTSNPN and CDR2 SVGIG (reference sequence). Trimming left V 2 bases short and J 0 bases short, with 8 bases between. Written as DNA, the CDR3 is TGTGCCTGGAGTCGCAGGGGTAGCAATCAGCCCCAGCATTTT. This sequence encodes CAWSRRGSNQPQHF.

The rearrangement links TRBV28 to TRBJ2-5; 10 nucleotides align to TRBD1. CDR3 length equals 15 residues. Germline lookup yields CDR1 MDHEN and CDR2 SYDVKM. Germline trimming cut 3 bases from V and 1 base from J; bases unmatched to any gene: 2. Here the CDR3 DNA reads TGTGCCAGCAGTTTGGGACAGGGGCTCCAAGAGACCCAGTACTTC. Translating it yields CASSLGQGLQETQYF.

V is TRBV30 and J is TRBJ2-1, with TRBD2 as a possible D gene (5 bases). The length of the CDR3 is 11 residues. V gave up 1 base and J gave up 8 bases, with 6 bases separating them. CDR1 GTSNPN and CDR2 SVGIG come from the germline V gene (reference sequence). CDR3 loop: CAWSGGYEQFF. DNA for the CDR3: TGTGCCTGGAGTGGCGGGTATGAGCAGTTCTTC.

The chain employs TRBV11-2 and TRBJ1-6; TRBD1 matches 9 bases. Germline-derived CDR1 and CDR2 are SGHAT and FQNNGV. The V gene end was trimmed by 5 bases and the J gene end by 0 bases; junction bases not matched to a gene: 11. This CDR3 region has 19 residues. The CDR3 DNA follows: TGTGCCAGCAGCGCCGGGACAGGGAGCTTAATCTCCTATAATTCACCCCTCCACTTT. Translation: CASSAGTGSLISYNSPLHF.

This clone has just a few counts. J is TRBJ1-6 and V is TRBV5-1; 7 bases map to TRBD1. Germline V gives CDR1 SGHRS, CDR2 YFSETQ. This CDR3 contains 16 residues. V lost 4 bases, J lost 14 bases, and 18 bases stayed unmatched. CDR3 sequence reads: CASSLTGTAAYGTLHF. DNA for the CDR3: TGCGCCAGCAGCCTGACCGGGACAGCCGCGTATGGTACCCTCCACTTT.

V gene TRBV19 combines with J gene TRBJ2-7; D uncertain. V was shortened by 1 base and J by 2 bases, with 9 bases between the two germline ends. Germline V gene sequence: CDR1 LNHDA, CDR2 SQIVND (reference sequence). The CDR3 extends over 14 amino acids. CDR3 DNA: TGTGCCAGTAGTATAGGACATCCGCCCTACGAGCAGTACTTC. Amino acids: CASSIGHPPYEQYF.

V and J are TRBV6-1 and TRBJ1-1; D gene unclear. The CDR3 runs 13 residues. Germline V lookup: CDR1 MNHNS, CDR2 SASEGT. Trimming took 2 bases from V and 7 from J, leaving 11 bases between them. The CDR3 nucleotides are TGTGCCAGCAGTGAACTCTATCAAAGTGAAGCTTTCTTT. Its translation: CASSELYQSEAFF.

This chain uses TRBV3-1 (or the pseudogene TRBV3-2) with TRBJ1-2; D gene uncertain. CDR1 and CDR2 (germline): LGHDT, YNNKEL (reference sequence). The V end lost 2 bases, the J end lost 3 bases, and 13 bases lay between the germline ends. The CDR3 totals 15 residues. The CDR3 bases are TGTGCCAGCAGCCAAAGAGGGCGCGACGACTATGGCTACACCTTC. Translation: CASSQRGRDDYGYTF.

This chain joins TRBV5-1 and TRBJ1-1; unclear D gene. Germline-derived CDR1 and CDR2 are SGHRS and YFSETQ. The V and J ends lost 3 bases and 2 bases respectively, with 8 bases between them. CDR3 length equals 13 residues. The CDR3: CASSSSENTEAFF. CDR3 coding DNA: TGCGCCAGCAGCTCTTCAGAAAACACTGAAGCTTTCTTT.

The chain couples TRBV30 to TRBJ2-1; 10 positions match TRBD1. V shed 0 bases and J 9 bases; nucleotides not matched to a gene: 5. The CDR3 spans 14 residues. Germline-derived CDR1 and CDR2 are GTSNPN and SVGIG (reference sequence). In DNA, the CDR3 is TGTGCCTGGAGTGTAGGACAGGGGGGGAGTGAGCAGTTCTTC. It translates to CAWSVGQGGSEQFF.

The CDR3 region is CASSDLGGKTEAFF. CDR3 nucleotides: TGTGCCAGCAGTGATCTAGGAGGGAAGACTGAAGCTTTCTTT. V usage is TRBV25-1 and J usage is TRBJ1-1; the D is unclear. The CDR3 spans 14 residues. Trimming pared 3 bases from V and 5 bases from J, leaving 13 bases between. Germline V gene data show CDR1 as MGHDK and CDR2 as SYGVNS.

The chain has TRBV5-1 and TRBJ2-1, with 8 bases matching TRBD2. Germline CDR1 SGHRS, CDR2 YFSETQ. J was trimmed by 2 bases and V by 6 bases; bases with no gene match: 10. This CDR3 contains 16 residues. In DNA form, the CDR3 reads TGCGCCAGCAACCCGAAAAGCGGGGGAACCTACAATGAGCAGTTCTTC. It translates to CASNPKSGGTYNEQFF.

The chain recombines TRBV9 with TRBJ1-6, with 12 bases matching TRBD1. There are 17 residues in the CDR3. V gave up 3 bases and J gave up 6 bases; unmatched junction bases: 7. The germline gives CDR1 SGDLS, CDR2 YYNGEE. The CDR3 sequence is CASSAGTGGFSNSPLHF. The CDR3 coding sequence is TGTGCCAGCAGCGCCGGGACAGGGGGCTTCTCTAATTCACCCCTCCACTTT.

This chain links TRBV25-1 with TRBJ1-6, with 7 bases fitting TRBD1. The germline V gene has CDR1 MGHDK and CDR2 SYGVNS. Trimming removed 8 bases from V and 5 bases from J; junction bases left unmatched: 3. The CDR3 runs 13 residues. The CDR3 is CASSGTDNSPLHF. DNA for the CDR3: TGTGCCAGCTCCGGGACAGATAATTCACCCCTCCACTTT.

The CDR3 protein is CASSSVQETQYF. CDR3 nucleotides: TGTGCCAGCAGCTCCGTCCAAGAGACCCAGTACTTC. This chain uses TRBV13 with TRBJ2-5; D is unresolved. V gave up 4 bases and J gave up 1 base, with 4 bases separating them. This CDR3 region has 12 residues. The germline CDR1 and CDR2 sequences are PRHDT and FYEKMQ (reference sequence).

V gene TRBV6-5 combines with J gene TRBJ2-5; D might be TRBD2 (5 bases). This CDR3 comprises 12 residues. V lost 6 bases and J lost 1, with 6 bases in between. Germline CDR1 is MNHEY and CDR2 is SVGAGI. This CDR3 reads CASSGVQETQYF. In DNA form, the CDR3 reads TGTGCCAGCAGCGGGGTCCAAGAGACCCAGTACTTC.